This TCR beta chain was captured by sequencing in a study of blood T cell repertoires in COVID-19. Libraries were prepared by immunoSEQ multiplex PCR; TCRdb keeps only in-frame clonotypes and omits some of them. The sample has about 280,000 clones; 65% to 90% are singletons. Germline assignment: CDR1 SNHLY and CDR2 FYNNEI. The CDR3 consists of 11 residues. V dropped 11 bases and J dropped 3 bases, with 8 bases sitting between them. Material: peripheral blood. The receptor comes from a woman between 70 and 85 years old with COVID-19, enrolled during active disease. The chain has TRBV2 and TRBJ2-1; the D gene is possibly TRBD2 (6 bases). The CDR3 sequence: CAGGSYNEQFF. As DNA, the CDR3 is TGTGCCGGAGGGAGCTACAATGAGCAGTTCTTC.